These 8 T cell receptor beta chains share one sample of origin, sequenced in a study of T cells in Graves' hyperthyroidism and ophthalmopathy. TCR beta CDR3 sequences were amplified from RNA transcripts. The HTBI primer set was used in a first-round RT-PCR of the TCR CDR3. TCRdb passed the multiplex PCR reads through MiXCR, listing each CDR3 protein once. The sample carries more than 500,000 distinct CDR3 sequences, 15% to 20% recorded once. Sequenced input: blood. These receptors were collected from a woman aged 25-40 years with Graves' ophthalmopathy.

In the case of this clonotype: A much larger clone differs from this one at a single base, so this may be a read error. The chain joins TRBV4-2 to TRBJ2-7; D may match TRBD1 or TRBD2 (6 bases each). The germline gives CDR1 LGHNA, CDR2 YNFKEQ. Trimming stripped 0 bases from V and 4 bases from J, with 22 bases between. CDR3 size: 18 residues. CDR3 DNA sequence: TGTGCCAGCAGCCAAGATTACCCGAGGGGGGTGGATGGATACGAGCAGTACTTC. Residues: CASSQDYPRGVDGYEQYF.

Many counts were recorded for this clonotype. The CDR3 is CASQWAASSYEQYF. The CDR3 nucleotides read TGTGCCAGCCAGTGGGCAGCGAGCTCCTACGAGCAGTACTTC. The chain combines TRBV6-2 or TRBV6-3 with TRBJ2-7, with unresolved D. Per germline, CDR1 MNHEY and CDR2 SVGEGT. V was pared by 8 bases and J by 0 bases, with 14 bases between. The CDR3 runs 14 residues.

This clonotype was seen many times. This chain joins TRBV29-1 and TRBJ2-3, with a tentative D call TRBD2 (6 bases). This CDR3 region has 16 residues. V lost 7 bases to trimming and J lost 3 bases, with 23 bases between them. Germline V gene data show CDR1 as SQVTM and CDR2 as ANQGSEA. CDR3 sequence reads: CSADPRRREGTDTQYF. The CDR3 DNA is TGCAGCGCAGATCCCCGGAGGAGGGAAGGGACAGATACGCAGTATTTT.

The genes are TRBV6-5 and TRBJ2-1; D perhaps matches TRBD2 (6 bases). With 2 bases removed from V and 4 bases from J, the gap between germline ends came to 12 bases. The CDR3 has 15 amino acids. Per germline, CDR1 MNHEY and CDR2 SVGAGI. The CDR3 DNA follows: TGTGCCAGCAGTTACGGAGCTAGCGTGTACAATGAGCAGTTCTTC. Amino acids: CASSYGASVYNEQFF.

This clonotype was observed a few times. The CDR3 region is CASSLGHYTSYEQYF. DNA for the CDR3: TGTGCCAGCAGCTTAGGTCATTATACCTCCTACGAGCAGTACTTC. The rearrangement links TRBV11-2 to TRBJ2-7; D gene uncertain. CDR1 SGHAT and CDR2 FQNNGV come from the germline V gene. Trimming shortened V by 1 base and J by 0 bases, and 10 bases separated the two germline ends. The CDR3 is 15 amino acids.

The sample holds many counts of this clonotype. The chain employs TRBV3-1 and TRBJ2-3; D might be TRBD2 (6 bases). There are 14 residues in the CDR3. In germline, CDR1 is LGHDT, CDR2 YNNKEL (reference sequence). V shed 3 bases and J shed 0 bases, with 7 bases lying between them. The CDR3 protein is CASSHSGSTDTQYF. As DNA, the CDR3 is TGTGCCAGCAGCCACAGCGGGAGCACAGATACGCAGTATTTT.

This clonotype was observed a handful of times. A junction end diverges from the germline sequence, so it may reflect a read error. This sequence joins TRBV7-2 and TRBJ2-5, with D possibly being TRBD1 (6 bases). The germline CDR1 and CDR2 sequences are SGHTA and FQGNSA. The CDR3 has 14 residues. The chain's CDR3 is CANSSRQGQETQYF. As DNA, the CDR3 is TGTGCCAACAGCTCCCGCCAGGGGCAAGAGACCCAGTACTTC.

This clonotype has just a few counts. The rearrangement joins TRBV4-1 to TRBJ2-2; D might be TRBD1 (5 bases). V shed 8 bases and J shed 2 bases, with 12 bases lying between them. CDR1 and CDR2 from the germline V gene are MGHRA and YSYEKL. This CDR3 is built from 14 residues. CDR3 amino acids: CASGAQGNTGELFF. The CDR3 bases are TGCGCCAGCGGGGCGCAGGGAAACACCGGGGAGCTGTTTTTT.